Included here is one T cell receptor beta chain sequence, with context. Its specificity is not known. Trimming took off 4 bases at V and 0 bases at J, with 12 bases between the two ends. The CDR3 is made up of 15 amino acids. Germline V CDR1 and CDR2: SGHDT, YYEEEE. It was template switching that added a universal primer site, and there were unique molecular identifiers on the cDNA. MiXCR, run by TCRdb on the 5' RACE reads, gives a single entry per CDR3 protein. Of about 1.7 million distinct CDR3 sequences in the sample, around 29% were seen once. This sample is drawn from a study of identical twins. Study findings and constraints: The study found excess low generation probability among twin-shared out-of-frame alpha sequences.

This sequence joins TRBV5-6 and TRBJ2-3, with no clear D. The sequence came from a newborn girl in good health. Sequencing used cord blood. The DNA of the CDR3 is TGTGCCAGCAGCCGGATCGGAGACAGCACAGATACGCAGTATTTT. This gives the protein CASSRIGDSTDTQYF.